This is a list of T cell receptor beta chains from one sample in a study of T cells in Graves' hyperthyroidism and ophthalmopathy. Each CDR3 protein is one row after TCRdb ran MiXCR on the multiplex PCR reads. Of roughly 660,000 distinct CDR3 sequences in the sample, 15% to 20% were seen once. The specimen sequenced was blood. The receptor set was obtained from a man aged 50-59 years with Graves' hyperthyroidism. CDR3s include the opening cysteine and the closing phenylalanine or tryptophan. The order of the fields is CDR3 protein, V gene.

CASSQDWAGGPGETQYF TRBV3-1
CASSSSADEQFF TRBV28
CASSSGLTPFTEAFF TRBV28
CASSYSADSYNEQFF TRBV6-6
CASSSHGGPNTGELFF TRBV28
CASSSGTARDTQYF TRBV19
CASTSIRGNTIYF TRBV7-6
CASSFGGGVTDTQYF TRBV5-1
CASSTQGGQPQHF TRBV28
CASSYGVAYEQYF TRBV6-5
CATTGQGATEQYF TRBV19
CASSLAGRSVYEQYF TRBV7-2
CASSRTSRRAGYEQYF TRBV6-2/TRBV6-3
CASSPTGLKDSPLHF TRBV2
CASSFARTGDYYGYTF TRBV5-6
CASSFGTDPTDTQYF TRBV28
CASSLAGGHIYEQYF TRBV3-1
CASSPLIGPDNSYEQYF TRBV4-3
CSARGGPSGSANTGELLF TRBV20-1
CASSWRSGRVYNEQFF TRBV7-3
CSARGHPDRASQETQYF TRBV20-1
CASSLAGQGGETQYF TRBV5-4
CASSPRTGGIYGYTF TRBV13
CASRPGIIVTDTQYF TRBV12-3/TRBV12-4
CAWSDRGNQPQHF TRBV30
CASSSVRVVAGELFF TRBV11-2
CASSELGQSNQPQHF TRBV2
CASSDVGGRNEQFF TRBV5-1
CASSQRGQENTEAFF TRBV3-1
CASSLAGPLTDTQYF TRBV28
CSVGALNTGELFF TRBV29-1
CASSVSIHNEQFF TRBV9
CSARLLGLAGGRKSYEQYF TRBV20-1
CSASRQGARGYTF TRBV20-1
CAWSVDSYGYTF TRBV30
CATSDNSAANEKLFF TRBV24-1
CASSLSASPENEQFF TRBV27
CATSDLRVAYNGQFF TRBV24-1
CASTPRGLNTEAFF TRBV12-3/TRBV12-4
CASSIPDRREQYF TRBV19
CASSTGTTSTDTQYF TRBV7-8